What follows describes a single T cell receptor beta chain. The sample belongs to a study of T-cell reconstitution after alpha-beta-depleted transplantation in children. This CDR3 is 13 amino acids long. Germline V gene data show CDR1 as KGHDR and CDR2 as SFDVKD. The V gene lost 2 bases and the J gene lost 6 bases, with 7 bases spanning the gap. This sample's TCRbeta library carried unique molecular identifier barcodes. MiXCR, run by TCRdb on the PCR reads, gives a single entry per CDR3 protein. This table has a few hundred thousand distinct CDR3 sequences, around 20% appearing once. This specimen was PBMCs from the stem cell graft donor, taken from the stem cell graft. This clonotype was sampled from a human donor who donated a stem cell graft to a child with acute myeloid leukemia. This chain links TRBV24-1 with TRBJ1-5; D call uncertain. Written as DNA, the CDR3 is TGTGCCACCAGTGATTCGGCAGCTCAGCCCCAGCATTTT. As protein: CATSDSAAQPQHF.